The 8 T cell receptor beta chains below come from one sample, sequenced in a study of blood T cell repertoires in COVID-19. The table came from immunoSEQ multiplex PCR; TCRdb's copy has only in-frame clones and leaves some out. The sample records 80,000 to 100,000 clones, around 80% being singletons. Sequencing used peripheral blood. These receptors were obtained from a human donor in a cohort sampled during active COVID-19.

This chain links TRBV3-1 (or the pseudogene TRBV3-2) with TRBJ1-1; no definite D call. CDR3 length: 13 amino acids. In germline, CDR1 is LGHDT, CDR2 YNNKEL (reference sequence). V shed 5 bases and J shed 1 base, with 8 bases lying between them. The DNA of the CDR3 is TGTGCCAGCAGCACTATTAGGAACACTGAAGCTTTCTTT. Its translation: CASSTIRNTEAFF.

The chain links TRBV7-9 to TRBJ1-1; D not certain. The germline V and J ends were trimmed by 5 bases and 11 bases, with 12 bases remaining between them. This CDR3 comprises 11 residues. Germline values: CDR1 SEHNR, CDR2 FQNEAQ (reference sequence). CDR3 amino acids: CASSLSSWAFF. The CDR3 bases are TGTGCCAGCAGCCTATCGTCGTGGGCTTTCTTT. The whole variable domain, filled in from reference TRBV7-9 and TRBJ1-1, reads DTGVSQNPRHKITKRGQNVTFRCDPISEHNRLYWYRQTLGQGPEFLTYFQNEAQLEKSRLLSDRFSAERPKGSFSTLEIQRTEQGDSAMYLCASSLSSWAFFGQGTRLTVV.

The gene calls are TRBV7-9 and TRBJ2-7, with a possible D match to TRBD2 (5 bases). This CDR3 contains 13 residues. Germline V CDR1 and CDR2: SEHNR, FQNEAQ (reference sequence). V was clipped by 4 bases and J by 6 bases, with 13 bases between them. CDR3 loop: CASSSRGAFEQYF. DNA for the CDR3: TGTGCCAGCAGCTCCCGGGGTGCCTTCGAGCAGTACTTC. Drawing the rest from reference TRBV7-9 and TRBJ2-7, the complete variable domain is DTGVSQNPRHKITKRGQNVTFRCDPISEHNRLYWYRQTLGQGPEFLTYFQNEAQLEKSRLLSDRFSAERPKGSFSTLEIQRTEQGDSAMYLCASSSRGAFEQYFGPGTRLTVT.

The V gene is TRBV19, the J gene TRBJ2-1, with D maybe TRBD2 (6 bases). The CDR3 consists of 14 residues. The germline V gene has CDR1 LNHDA and CDR2 SQIVND (reference sequence). V lost 4 bases and J 6 bases, leaving 13 bases between the germline ends. The CDR3: CASSTVGTFNEQFF. The DNA for the CDR3 is TGTGCCAGTAGTACCGTCGGGACTTTCAATGAGCAGTTCTTC.

The chain employs TRBV28 and TRBJ2-1; TRBD2 might be the D (5 bases). Trimming took 5 bases from V and 4 from J, leaving 21 bases between them. The germline gives CDR1 MDHEN, CDR2 SYDVKM. This CDR3 spans 17 amino acids. The CDR3 sequence: CASSPSHRSQHYNEQFF. The DNA for the CDR3 is TGTGCCAGCAGTCCTAGCCACCGTTCGCAACATTACAATGAGCAGTTCTTC.

The gene calls are TRBV30 and TRBJ2-7; no clear D gene. Per germline, CDR1 GTSNPN and CDR2 SVGIG (reference sequence). The CDR3 extends over 13 amino acids. Trimming took off 3 bases at V and 0 bases at J, with 9 bases between the two ends. This CDR3 reads CAWRRLTSYEQYF. The CDR3 region has the DNA TGTGCCTGGAGACGACTGACCTCCTACGAGCAGTACTTC. Combining the CDR3 with reference TRBV30 and TRBJ2-7 gives the whole variable domain SQTIHQWPATLVQPVGSPLSLECTVEGTSNPNLYWYRQAAGRGLQLLFYSVGIGQISSEVPQNLSASRPQDRQFILSSKKLLLSDSGFYLCAWRRLTSYEQYFGPGTRLTVT.

The V and J genes are TRBV30 and TRBJ1-3; D is perhaps TRBD1 (6 bases). V lost 3 bases and J 8 bases, leaving 8 bases between the germline ends. The CDR3 runs 11 residues. Germline V CDR1 and CDR2: GTSNPN, SVGIG (reference sequence). CDR3 DNA sequence: TGTGCCTGGAGGACAGGCTACACCATATATTTT. This encodes CAWRTGYTIYF.

This clone showed up just once. Written as DNA, the CDR3 is TGTGCCAGCAGCACAGGGAGTGAAGCTTTCTTT. Protein sequence: CASSTGSEAFF. The chain recombines TRBV13 with TRBJ1-1; D possibly corresponds to TRBD1 (6 bases). CDR1 and CDR2 from the germline V gene are PRHDT and FYEKMQ (reference sequence). Trimming removed 5 bases from V and 7 bases from J, with 8 bases in between. The CDR3 consists of 11 residues.